One T cell receptor beta chain is described in this entry. Profiled with immunoSEQ multiplex PCR; TCRdb holds only in-frame clones, not every one. The sample includes approximately 460,000 clones, over 60% of them seen just once. The sample is drawn from a study of shared clonotypes between healthy human individuals. Study-level information: Samples came from two female and a few male donors aged 18 to 49.

CDR3 length equals 14 residues. V was cut by 0 bases and J by 6 bases, with 12 bases left in between. Germline values: CDR1 MNHEY, CDR2 SVGAGI. This TCR was sampled from a woman aged 40 to 50 in good health. Some clones in this sample may be carry-over from other donors' samples. Material for sequencing was PBMCs. The chain couples TRBV6-5 to TRBJ2-7; either TRBD1 or TRBD2 may supply D (6 bases each). CDR3 DNA: TGTGCCAGCAGTTACTCAGGGGGGAGCTCCGAGCAGTACTTC. This codes for CASSYSGGSSEQYF.